The following is a T cell receptor beta chain sequence with its context. This clonotype has a handful of counts. It lacks a known antigen. Qualities for individual bases were not recorded, and no much larger clone is one base off. This specimen belongs to a study of blood T cells in healthy people across ages (dated by TCRdb to between 2015 and 2016). Concerning the study at large: In model experiments, template switching captured about one uniquely barcoded TCR beta cDNA molecule for every two T cells. Four age groups were formed from the donors: young (average 16 years), middle-aged (around 39), aged (62) and long-lived (approximately 78). The study measured age-related changes in TCR beta repertoire diversity using deep sequencing normalized with unique cDNA molecular identifiers. To avoid experimental bias, donors of different ages were spread randomly across the sequencing lanes. For two donors (one aged 18 to 30 and one aged 80 or older), the study analyzed two additional independent replicas of 1 million unique cDNA reads from the same blood draw.

The germline V gene specifies SNHLY as CDR1 and FYNNEI as CDR2. From the cysteine through the phenylalanine, the CDR3 covers 13 amino acids. Only the CDR3 portion is preserved as DNA: 39 bases, with reading frame beginning at the first base. The junction shows trimming of 0 bases on V and 11 bases on J, plus 13 bases between the germline ends. Systemically healthy Caucasian individuals from Russia, 35 to 50 in total and aged roughly 6 to 100 years, were included as donors. Each donor gave around 9 milliliters of peripheral blood, collected into EDTA-treated Vacutainer tubes. Ficoll-Paque density-gradient centrifugation was used to isolate PBMCs, with at least 6 million obtained per sample. Trizol reagent was used to extract total RNA from PBMCs, with at least 5.5 micrograms per sample. The percentages of naive CD45RAhigh/CD27high T cells were determined by flow cytometry on a PBMC aliquot from every donor.

Library prep was done by 5' RACE. The reads were generated on an Illumina HiSeq 2500. The second PCR ran for roughly 7 to 12 cycles and used a J-beta primer mix along with a sample-barcoded 5' primer. Each TCR beta cDNA molecule received a unique molecular identifier from a template-switch 5' adaptor carrying 12 random nucleotides. At least 2.5 million CDR3-containing paired-end reads were obtained from each sample. First-strand cDNA was synthesized from all RNA with the Mint cDNA synthesis kit, primed by a TRBC-specific oligonucleotide. Following uracil-DNA glycosylase treatment, a first 18-cycle PCR with universal primers M1SS and BC2_uni_R was performed on all cDNA. Concerning the study's data processing: For normalization, 1 million high-quality reads, each with a distinct molecular identifier, were randomly selected from each sample. Instead of being binned into consensus sequences, reads that shared molecular identifiers were thrown out. MiTCR, run with a Q25 quality threshold and the strictest error-elimination algorithm, handled CDR3 identification, clonotype clustering and error correction. Lower-bound total TCR beta diversity was estimated with a nonparametric unseen species model using Euler transformation. TCRdb trimmed public reads at Q25 via fastp, called clones via MiXCR and kept in-frame beta chains. CDR3 protein duplicates are merged, each entry listing the most common genes and DNA. The V and J calls here are based on TCRdb, not the publication. The sample data list approximately 730,000 distinct CDR3 sequences, and approximately 53% of these were observed just once. Of the sample, under 50% is held by the ten largest clones.

What the study reported, not specific to this receptor: Since profiling was done on bulk unsorted PBMCs, naive and antigen-experienced compartments could not be conclusively compared. The CMV infection status of donors was not known, potentially confounding age-related changes in expanded clonotypes. Compared with the aged group, the long-lived group had more naive CD4+ T cells, fewer expanded clones and increased TCR diversity, suggesting age selection. Estimates of total diversity from one million sequenced T cells were regarded as lower bounds and underestimates. The percentage of naive T cells measured by flow cytometry correlated strongly with observed TCR beta diversity. Observed TCR beta diversity per million T cells fell roughly linearly with age, and a significant reduction was already apparent by age around 40.

This sequence originates from an elderly man in good health. The chain employs TRBV2 and TRBJ2-5; a tentative D call is TRBD2 (6 bases match). The sample comprised blood. The CDR3 region: CASSEAQTSRQYF. In nucleotide form, the sequence is TGTGCCAGCAGTGAAGCCCAGACTAGTCGGCAGTACTTC. The CDR3, completed at both ends by the reference TRBV2 and TRBJ2-5 genes, gives the full variable domain EPEVTQTPSHQVTQMGQEVILRCVPISNHLYFYWYRQILGQKVEFLVSFYNNEISEKSEIFDDQFSVERPDGSNFTLKIRSTKLEDSAMYFCASSEAQTSRQYFGPGTRLLVL.